These 9 T cell receptor beta chains were all obtained from the same sample, sequenced in a study of Tregs in tolerant kidney transplant recipients. Mixed chimerism was transient after nonmyeloablative marrow transplants from related graft donors. Libraries were prepared by immunoSEQ multiplex PCR; TCRdb keeps only in-frame clonotypes and omits some of them. The sample holds about 64,000 clones, about 87% seen once. Sequences were derived from CD4+ T cells from blood (PBMCs), sampled 6 months after the transplant. These receptors all stem from a human patient who received a combined kidney and bone marrow transplant. Some T cells may be supplied by the graft donor.

This clone was observed once. The J gene is TRBJ1-3, the V gene TRBV6-5; 7 positions match TRBD1. The trim removed 2 bases at V and 2 bases at J, leaving 0 bases unmatched. Germline values: CDR1 MNHEY, CDR2 SVGAGI. CDR3 length equals 14 residues. CDR3: CASSYQGAGNTIYF. As DNA, the CDR3 is TGTGCCAGCAGTTACCAGGGGGCTGGAAACACCATATATTTT.

This chain links TRBV6-5 with TRBJ2-2; D uncertain. Germline CDR1 and CDR2: MNHEY and SVGAGI. V was cut by 7 bases and J by 2 bases, with 11 bases left in between. This CDR3 comprises 14 residues. CDR3 protein: CASKSRLNTGELFF. The CDR3 DNA reads TGTGCCAGCAAGAGCAGACTCAACACCGGGGAGCTGTTTTTT.

The chain has TRBV18 and TRBJ2-5, with D possibly TRBD1 on 6 matching bases. With the DNA end fitting TRBJ2-7 better, the J assignment may be wrong. The V gene's germline CDR1 is KGHSH and CDR2 LQKENI. The CDR3 totals 14 residues. The chain's CDR3 is CASSPLTGTYEQYF. As DNA, the CDR3 is TGTGCCAGCTCACCTTTAACAGGGACCTACGAGCAGTACTTC.

The rearrangement uses TRBV7-6 and TRBJ1-4; 7 bases line up with TRBD1. The CDR3 has 15 amino acids. The V gene end was trimmed by 3 bases and the J gene end by 8 bases; junction bases not matched to a gene: 9. Per germline, CDR1 SGHVS and CDR2 FNYEAQ. This chain's CDR3 is CASSLWTGGNEKLFF. CDR3 in DNA: TGTGCCAGCAGCTTGTGGACAGGAGGAAACGAAAAACTGTTTTTT. The complete variable domain, with remaining parts taken from reference TRBV7-6 and TRBJ1-4, reads GAGVSQSPRYKVTKRGQDVALRCDPISGHVSLYWYRQALGQGPEFLTYFNYEAQQDKSGLPNDRFSAERPEGSISTLTIQRTEQRDSAMYRCASSLWTGGNEKLFFGSGTQLSVL.

The V gene is TRBV30, the J gene TRBJ1-1, with 7 bases aligning to TRBD1. This CDR3 has 11 amino acids. Germline V CDR1 and CDR2: GTSNPN, SVGIG (reference sequence). V lost 8 bases and J lost 3; bases outside the gene matches: 3. As DNA, the CDR3 is TGTGCCGCGGGACAGCACACTGAAGCTTTCTTT. Amino acid sequence: CAAGQHTEAFF.

The rearrangement links TRBV19 to TRBJ2-7, with TRBD1 identical over 8 bases. Trimming took 5 bases from V and 0 from J; bases not matched to a gene: 12. The germline V gene encodes CDR1 LNHDA and CDR2 SQIVND (reference sequence). The CDR3 is made up of 17 amino acids. The CDR3 region is CASSLVLGTGASYEQYF. For the CDR3, the DNA is TGTGCCAGTAGTCTTGTTCTGGGGACAGGCGCCTCCTACGAGCAGTACTTC.

The gene calls are TRBV28 and TRBJ2-3, with D possibly TRBD2 on 6 matching bases. This CDR3 has 16 residues. The germline V and J ends were trimmed by 4 bases and 1 base, with 15 bases remaining between them. The germline V gene has CDR1 MDHEN and CDR2 SYDVKM. The CDR3 bases are TGTGCCAGCAGTTGGTTTGGGGCTAGCGGCACAGATACGCAGTATTTT. Protein: CASSWFGASGTDTQYF.

The chain combines TRBV7-9 with TRBJ1-3; 7 nucleotides align to TRBD1. The CDR3 is 18 amino acids. The germline V gene encodes CDR1 SEHNR and CDR2 FQNEAQ (reference sequence). J lost 0 bases, V lost 0 bases, and 8 bases had no gene match. The CDR3 nucleotides read TGTGCCAGCAGCTTAGCGAGGACTGGGGACAGCTCTGGAAACACCATATATTTT. Residues: CASSLARTGDSSGNTIYF.

This clone was counted a single time. The chain has TRBV18 and TRBJ1-3, with no clear D. The CDR3 totals 15 residues. Germline CDR1 KGHSH, CDR2 LQKENI. The ends were cut back, 3 bases at V and 1 base at J, with 10 bases in the middle. The CDR3 is CASSPRTDSGNTIYF. The CDR3 region has the DNA TGTGCCAGCTCACCTCGGACTGATTCTGGAAACACCATATATTTT.